Listed below are T cell receptor beta chains from one sample, sequenced in a study of cytomegalovirus exposure and HLA in healthy donors. Repertoires were generated with immunoSEQ multiplex PCR, while TCRdb's copy carries only in-frame clones and drops some. Of about 73,000 clones detected, 85% to 90% appear once; the ten largest clones hold 3.5% to 4%. Sequenced material: PBMCs. These receptors originate from a woman between 18 and 30 years old in good health and CMV-seropositive. The CDR3 runs from the conserved cysteine through the conserved F or W. D genes are given only for firm matches.

J: TRBJ2-3; V: TRBV29-1; D: .; DNA: TGCAGCGTTGAATCAGGAACAGATACGCAGTATTTT; CDR3: CSVESGTDTQYF
J: TRBJ2-1; V: TRBV19; D: .; DNA: TGTGCCAGTAGTATCCAAGGGGGCTACAATGAGCAGTTCTTC; CDR3: CASSIQGGYNEQFF
J: TRBJ1-2; V: TRBV28; D: .; DNA: TGTGCCAGCAACCTCCGGGGCTATGGCTACACCTTC; CDR3: CASNLRGYGYTF
J: TRBJ2-7; V: TRBV29-1; D: .; DNA: TGCAGCGTTGATATTTCAGGGGTTGGGGACGAGCAGTACTTC; CDR3: CSVDISGVGDEQYF
J: TRBJ2-5; V: TRBV5-1; D: .; DNA: TGCGCCAGCAGCTTGGGGCAGGGTGGATCGGAGACCCAGTACTTC; CDR3: CASSLGQGGSETQYF
J: TRBJ2-5; V: TRBV13; D: .; DNA: TGTGCCAGCAGCCGTACACGAGGGGGGGAATCCCAAGAGACCCAGTACTTC; CDR3: CASSRTRGGESQETQYF
J: TRBJ2-1; V: TRBV5-4; D: TRBD2; DNA: TGTGCCAGCAGCACATGGACTAGCGGGGGTAATGAGCAGTTCTTC; CDR3: CASSTWTSGGNEQFF
J: TRBJ1-6; V: TRBV2; D: TRBD1; DNA: TGTGCCAGCAGGGAGACAGGGGTTGATTCACCCCTCCACTTT; CDR3: CASRETGVDSPLHF
J: TRBJ2-5; V: TRBV10-3; D: .; DNA: TGTGCCACTGGACAAATCCAAGAGACCCAGTACTTC; CDR3: CATGQIQETQYF
J: TRBJ2-7; V: TRBV19; D: TRBD1; DNA: TGTGCCAGTAGTACTACAGGGGGCTACGAGCAGTACTTC; CDR3: CASSTTGGYEQYF
J: TRBJ1-3; V: TRBV6-6; D: .; DNA: TGTGCCGCCCGAGGTGGCCGTTCCGGAAACACCATATATTTT; CDR3: CAARGGRSGNTIYF
J: TRBJ2-2; V: TRBV9; D: .; DNA: TGTGCCAGCAGCGTAGCCGGTTTCGGCGGGGAGCTGTTTTTT; CDR3: CASSVAGFGGELFF
J: TRBJ1-5; V: TRBV4-1; D: .; DNA: TGCGCCAGCAGCCCACCACAGGTGAATCAGCCCCAGCATTTT; CDR3: CASSPPQVNQPQHF
J: TRBJ1-5; V: TRBV19; D: .; DNA: TGTGCCAGTAGTACCTCCGGTTATAGCAATCAGCCCCAGCATTTT; CDR3: CASSTSGYSNQPQHF
J: TRBJ1-2; V: TRBV29-1; D: .; DNA: TGCAGCGTCAAATCGGAAAGGGATACGGGGGGTCACTATGGCTACACCTTC; CDR3: CSVKSERDTGGHYGYTF
J: TRBJ2-7; V: TRBV30; D: .; DNA: TGTGCCTGGAGCGGGTTATCCTACGAGCAGTACTTC; CDR3: CAWSGLSYEQYF
J: TRBJ2-3; V: TRBV7-9; D: TRBD2; DNA: TGTGCCAGCAGCTCCATCGGGGGGGGCACAGATACGCAGTATTTT; CDR3: CASSSIGGGTDTQYF
J: TRBJ1-1; V: TRBV28; D: .; DNA: TGTGCCAGCAGGCAGGGGTATTACACTGAAGCTTTCTTT; CDR3: CASRQGYYTEAFF
J: TRBJ1-2; V: TRBV11-2; D: TRBD1; DNA: TGTGCCAGCAGCCCAGACCCGACAGGGGGAGGCTATGGCTACACCTTC; CDR3: CASSPDPTGGGYGYTF
J: TRBJ2-5; V: TRBV20-1; D: .; DNA: TGCAGTGCTAGCGGGCAAGAGACCCAGTACTTC; CDR3: CSASGQETQYF
J: TRBJ2-1; V: TRBV28; D: TRBD2; DNA: TGTGCCAGCAGCTTTAGCGGGGATTACAATGAGCAGTTCTTC; CDR3: CASSFSGDYNEQFF
J: TRBJ2-3; V: TRBV28; D: TRBD1; DNA: TGTGCCAGCAGTCCGGGACAGGGCCACACAGATACGCAGTATTTT; CDR3: CASSPGQGHTDTQYF
J: TRBJ1-1; V: TRBV7-9; D: .; DNA: TGTGCCAGCAGCCGTACAGGGAACACTGAAGCTTTCTTT; CDR3: CASSRTGNTEAFF
J: TRBJ1-5; V: TRBV18; D: .; DNA: TGTGCCAGCTCGCTCACAGGCGATAGCAATCAGCCCCAGCATTTT; CDR3: CASSLTGDSNQPQHF
J: TRBJ2-3; V: TRBV11-2; D: .; DNA: TGTGCCAGCAGCTTATACCGCGGGGTGAACACAGATACGCAGTATTTT; CDR3: CASSLYRGVNTDTQYF
J: TRBJ2-2; V: TRBV10-3; D: TRBD2; DNA: TGTGCCATCAGAGGACTAGCGGGAGCGAACACCGGGGAGCTGTTTTTT; CDR3: CAIRGLAGANTGELFF